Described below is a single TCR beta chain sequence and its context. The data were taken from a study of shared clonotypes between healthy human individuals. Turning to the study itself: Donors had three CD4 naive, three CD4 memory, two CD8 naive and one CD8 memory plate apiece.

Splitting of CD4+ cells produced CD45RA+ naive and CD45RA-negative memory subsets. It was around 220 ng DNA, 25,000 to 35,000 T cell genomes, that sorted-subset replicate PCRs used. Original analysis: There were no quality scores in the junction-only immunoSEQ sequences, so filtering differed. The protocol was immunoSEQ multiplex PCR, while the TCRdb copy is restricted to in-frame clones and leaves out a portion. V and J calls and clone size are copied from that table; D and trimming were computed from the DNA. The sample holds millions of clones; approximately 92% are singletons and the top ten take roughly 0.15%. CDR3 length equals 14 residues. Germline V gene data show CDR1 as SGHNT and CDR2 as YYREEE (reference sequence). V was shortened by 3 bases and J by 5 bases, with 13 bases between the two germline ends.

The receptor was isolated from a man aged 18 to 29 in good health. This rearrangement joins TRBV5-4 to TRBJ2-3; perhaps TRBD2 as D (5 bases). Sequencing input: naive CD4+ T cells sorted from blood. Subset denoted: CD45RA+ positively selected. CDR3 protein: CASSSNLGRDTQYF. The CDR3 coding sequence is TGTGCCAGCAGCTCAAATCTAGGGAGAGATACGCAGTATTTT.